The present T cell receptor beta chain was sequenced within a study of shared clonotypes between healthy human individuals (dated by TCRdb to between 2020 and 2021). About the full investigation: The cohort included a few men and a couple of women between 18 and 49 years of age. To estimate repertoire size and how much clonotype sharing occurs between individuals, the study deeply sequenced the blood TCR repertoires of 5 or 6 healthy adults. Libraries were prepared and TCR repertoires were sequenced by different laboratories using diverse techniques, in order to increase sequencing depth and limit assay-specific biases. Per donor, three plates each were used for CD4 naive and CD4 memory, two for CD8 naive, and one for CD8 memory. Each donor's leukapheresis produced roughly between roughly 0.94 and 9.5 billion PBMCs. Broad study findings and their caveats: Naive subsets generally had larger estimated clonotype richness than memory subsets. Even with the large sequencing depth, rarefaction of the sorted-subset datasets indicated that sequencing was incomplete. Pairwise subsampling led to the expectation that sequencing depth would affect the degree of clonotype sharing among donors. Because the study included a small number of donors, the genetic and exposure-history diversity represented was limited. Compared with non-shared clonotypes, clonotypes shared by all four sorted-subset donors had higher generation probabilities. Only blood was sampled, and tissue TCR repertoires likely differ from those in blood. Sharing across several donors was observed for about 5% of naive CD4, 3% to 3.5% of naive CD8, roughly 2.4% of memory CD4, and around 0.4% of memory CD8 clonotypes.

To note about this clone: Its specific antigen is unknown. Nothing much larger sits one base from this clone, and base qualities are not available.

The donors were healthy, HIV-negative adults with no recently reported acute infections or vaccinations. Only Caucasian adults living in Nashville, Tennessee, USA were represented among the donors. CD4+ T cells were enriched by magnetic negative selection; naive cells were then positively selected on CD45RA, and the negative fraction formed the memory subset. Blood was obtained by leukapheresis, after which PBMCs were separated by Ficoll-Histopaque density gradient centrifugation and cryopreserved in liquid nitrogen vapor phase. Analytical flow cytometry was used to check the purity and quantity of each magnetically sorted T cell population. Genomic DNA was isolated from each sorted fraction and quantified by UV absorbance on a Nanodrop 2000c. Spanning cysteine to phenylalanine, the CDR3 consists of 15 amino acids. Here the CDR3 DNA is all that survives: 45 bases in frame from base 1. Relative to germline, V is missing 5 bases and J is missing 5 bases, with 10 bases of the junction outside any gene match. Based on the germline V gene, the CDR1 and CDR2 sequences are SGHVS and FNYEAQ.

Using the deep immunoSEQ assay, multiplex PCR amplified TCR CDR3 regions from genomic DNA. Extracted genomic DNA from each cell subset was spread evenly across all wells of several immunoSEQ 96-well plates, with each plate serving as a replicate. For sorted subsets, roughly 200 ng of genomic DNA, equivalent to 25,000 to 30,000 T cell genomes, went into each replicate PCR. Purified libraries were measured with a Qubit 3.0 fluorometer, size-checked on a Bioanalyzer 2100, and measured again with the KAPA Library Quantification kit. Each immunoSEQ 96-well plate was sequenced on its own single-read 150-cycle Illumina NextSeq 550 flow cell. The published analysis was carried out like this. Because the immunoSEQ output held only junctional sequences and lacked quality scores, the filtering could not match the filtering applied to full-length reads. To assign V/J genes and CDR3, sequences were annotated against IMGT germline references using PyIR, a Python wrapper for IgBLAST v1.9. Reads were removed for weak V/J assignments (E-value above 1e-6), missing CDR3, stop codons, out-of-frame junctions, or ambiguous translated residues. A V3J clonotype was defined by an identical inferred V gene, J gene, and CDR3 amino acid sequence. The percentage overlap between two repertoires was calculated by dividing the number of shared unique clonotypes by the size of the smaller repertoire. Repertoire richness was assessed with RTK rarefaction, the Chao1 estimator, and Recon v2.1 estimates of unobserved clonotypes. Generation probabilities for all TCRbeta clonotypes obtained by the gDNA method from a few donors were computed using OLGA. The immuneACCESS repertoire file appears here via TCRdb, limited to in-frame rearrangements. These files lack a portion of the clones; in checked studies, under half of the deficit traces to unresolved V genes, and the cause of the others is not known. D and trimming were read from the DNA, whereas the V and J calls and clone size are those reported in that table. Here the sample has 2.5 million or so clones; about 92% occur a single time. Over 0.12% of the sample lies in the top ten.

The sequence derives from a man between 18 and 35 years old in good health. The sequencing sample was made of naive CD4+ T cells sorted from blood. The meaning of the sample's cell subset or site label: CD45RA+ positively selected. The rearranged segments are TRBV7-6 and TRBJ2-5, with 8 middle bases fitting TRBD2. In nucleotides, the sequence is TGTGCCAGCAGCGCGGCGGGACTAGTAACGGAGACCCAGTACTTC. The translation is CASSAAGLVTETQYF.